The 19 T cell receptor beta chains below come from one sample, sequenced in a study of T-cell memory formation after mild COVID-19. TCRdb independently ran MiXCR on the 5' RACE reads; one entry per CDR3 protein. The table has roughly 600,000 distinct CDR3 sequences, more than 15% seen once. Sequences were obtained from PBMCs or a T cell subset sorted from them (not recorded which). The receptors come from an adult woman who had mild COVID-19 (a few samples of this study predate the infection). Cell type and time point are not known.

This clonotype turned up a few times. The CDR3 sequence is CASSYSIGPATGSNQPQHF. As DNA, the CDR3 is TGTGCCAGCAGTTACTCGATAGGACCGGCGACCGGGAGCAATCAGCCCCAGCATTTT. V is TRBV6-6 and J is TRBJ1-5; D is undetermined. V dropped 0 bases and J dropped 1 base, with 19 bases sitting between them. Germline V gene lookup returns CDR1 MNHNY and CDR2 SVGAGI (reference sequence). CDR3 size: 19 residues.

This clonotype showed up just a few times. The chain combines TRBV24-1 with TRBJ2-2; TRBD1 aligns across 7 bases. With 9 bases clipped from V and 5 bases from J, the junction kept 20 bases outside the gene matches. CDR1 KGHDR and CDR2 SFDVKD come from the germline V gene. This CDR3 is built from 18 residues. This CDR3 is CATATTLDRASRTGELFF. CDR3 in DNA: TGTGCCACCGCGACTACTCTAGACAGGGCCTCGAGGACCGGGGAGCTGTTTTTT.

The sample holds a few counts of this clonotype. The CDR3 coding sequence is TGTGCCAGCAGCGTTACAGGACCCCCCGCAGATACGCAGTATTTT. Translation: CASSVTGPPADTQYF. V usage is TRBV9 and J usage is TRBJ2-3; tentatively, D is TRBD1 (5 bases). Germline assignment: CDR1 SGDLS and CDR2 YYNGEE. The CDR3 totals 15 residues. V was trimmed by 2 bases and J by 4 bases, leaving 14 bases between them. The full variable domain, completed using reference TRBV9 and TRBJ2-3, is DSGVTQTPKHLITATGQRVTLRCSPRSGDLSVYWYQQSLDQGLQFLIQYYNGEERAKGNILERFSAQQFPDLHSELNLSSLELGDSALYFCASSVTGPPADTQYFGPGTRLTVL.

This clonotype was detected a few times. The genes are TRBV3-1 and TRBJ2-2, with D possibly being TRBD1 or TRBD2 (5 bases each). Germline V gives CDR1 LGHDT, CDR2 YNNKEL (reference sequence). The CDR3 contains 13 residues. V was pared by 8 bases and J by 2 bases, with 9 bases between. The CDR3 here is CASGGGNTGELFF. DNA for the CDR3: TGTGCCAGCGGTGGGGGTAACACCGGGGAGCTGTTTTTT.

This clonotype occurred a few times. The chain employs TRBV4-2 and TRBJ1-1, with no clear D. Trimming left V 0 bases short and J 1 base short, with 12 bases between. Germline lookup yields CDR1 LGHNA and CDR2 YNFKEQ. The CDR3 loop spans 16 amino acids. The CDR3 loop reads CASSQDSGKWNTEAFF. The CDR3 bases are TGTGCCAGCAGCCAAGATAGCGGGAAGTGGAACACTGAAGCTTTCTTT.

The chain joins TRBV6-6 to TRBJ2-4; TRBD2 is a possible D gene (7 bases). Per germline, CDR1 MNHNY and CDR2 SVGAGI (reference sequence). The CDR3 consists of 17 residues. The V end was cut by 4 bases, the J end by 0 bases, with 16 bases between. The CDR3 loop is CASSSGSGEGAKNIQYF. The CDR3 DNA follows: TGTGCCAGCAGTTCCGGATCAGGGGAGGGAGCCAAAAACATTCAGTACTTC.

The rearrangement links TRBV9 to TRBJ2-1, with 7 bases lining up with TRBD2. The CDR3 extends over 17 amino acids. Per the germline V gene, CDR1 is SGDLS and CDR2 is YYNGEE. The V segment lost 0 bases and the J segment 5 bases; nucleotides outside the gene matches: 11. The CDR3 here is CASSVGREGRDHNEQFF. CDR3 sequence (DNA): TGTGCCAGCAGCGTAGGCAGGGAAGGGAGGGATCACAATGAGCAGTTCTTC.

This clonotype showed up just once. This rearrangement joins TRBV30 to TRBJ2-5, with 9 bases identical to TRBD1. The CDR3 is 14 residues long. Germline values: CDR1 GTSNPN, CDR2 SVGIG (reference sequence). The junction had 4 bases not matched to a gene; V was cut back by 2 bases and J by 3 bases. The CDR3 DNA reads TGTGCCTGGAGTCCCGGGACAGGGAAAGAGACCCAGTACTTC. Translating gives CAWSPGTGKETQYF.

At least ten counts were recorded for this clonotype. This chain joins TRBV9 and TRBJ2-1; no clear D gene. Trimming shortened V by 0 bases and J by 4 bases, and 5 bases separated the two germline ends. The germline gives CDR1 SGDLS, CDR2 YYNGEE. The CDR3 length is 13 residues. CDR3 region: CASSVAEYNEQFF. The CDR3 DNA reads TGTGCCAGCAGCGTAGCGGAATACAATGAGCAGTTCTTC.

This clonotype has a count of ten or more. DNA of the CDR3: TGCGCCAGCAGCTTGATGAGGACAGGGGACACAGATACGCAGTATTTT. Translated: CASSLMRTGDTDTQYF. This chain joins TRBV5-1 and TRBJ2-3, with 9 bases that match TRBD1. Germline V gene data show CDR1 as SGHRS and CDR2 as YFSETQ. Trimming cost V 1 base and J 2 bases; bases outside gene matches: 5. The CDR3 totals 16 residues.

The gene calls are TRBV6-2 or TRBV6-3 and TRBJ2-7, with TRBD2 identical over 7 bases. This CDR3 spans 14 amino acids. The V gene end was trimmed by 2 bases and the J gene end by 2 bases; junction bases not matched to a gene: 3. CDR1 and CDR2 from the germline V gene are MNHEY and SVGEGT. The CDR3 loop reads CASSYRLAAYEQYF. The CDR3 nucleotides are TGTGCCAGCAGTTACAGGCTAGCGGCCTACGAGCAGTACTTC.

This clonotype was counted between two and nine times. This sequence joins TRBV30 and TRBJ1-1; no definite D call. The CDR3 consists of 12 residues. V gave up 5 bases and J gave up 1 base, with 8 bases separating them. Germline V CDR1 and CDR2: GTSNPN, SVGIG (reference sequence). CDR3 sequence (DNA): TGTGCCTGGGCGCGGGGGAACACTGAAGCTTTCTTT. This gives the protein CAWARGNTEAFF.

This clonotype has only a few counts. This rearrangement joins TRBV7-9 to TRBJ1-5; TRBD1 matches 12 bases. CDR1 is SEHNR, CDR2 FQNEAQ, per germline (reference sequence). This CDR3 contains 16 residues. V lost 3 bases to trimming and J lost 6 bases; unmatched junction nucleotides: 6. For the CDR3, the DNA is TGTGCCAGCAGCTTCGGGACAGGGGGCCTCGCTCAGCCCCAGCATTTT. Its protein product is CASSFGTGGLAQPQHF.

The rearrangement uses TRBV6-5 and TRBJ2-3; no definite D call. The CDR3 has 14 residues. Looked up from germline, CDR1 is MNHEY and CDR2 is SVGAGI. V was pared by 6 bases and J by 2 bases, with 12 bases between. CDR3 DNA: TGTGCCAGCAGACTACAACCCAACACAGATACGCAGTATTTT. It translates to CASRLQPNTDTQYF.

This chain links TRBV4-3 with TRBJ2-6; D possibly uses TRBD1 or TRBD2 (5 bases each). V lost 0 bases and J 0 bases, leaving 18 bases between the germline ends. The V gene's germline CDR1 is LGHNA and CDR2 YSLEER. The CDR3 runs to 20 residues. The CDR3: CASSQDRARLPDSGANVLTF. CDR3 bases: TGCGCCAGCAGCCAAGACAGGGCGCGACTACCAGACTCTGGGGCCAACGTCCTGACTTTC.

In DNA form, the CDR3 reads TGTGCCAGTTGGACTAGCGGAGGTCTCACAGATACGCAGTATTTT. Amino acid sequence: CASWTSGGLTDTQYF. The chain links TRBV19 to TRBJ2-3, with 10 bases that match TRBD2. The CDR3 length is 15 residues. V gave up 8 bases and J gave up 2 bases; unmatched junction bases: 7. Germline CDR1 reads LNHDA; CDR2 reads SQIVND (reference sequence). Combining the CDR3 with reference TRBV19 and TRBJ2-3 gives the whole variable domain DGGITQSPKYLFRKEGQNVTLSCEQNLNHDAMYWYRQDPGQGLRLIYYSQIVNDFQKGDIAEGYSVSREKKESFPLTVTSAQKNPTAFYLCASWTSGGLTDTQYFGPGTRLTVL.

This clonotype was found a few times. The rearrangement links TRBV7-2 to TRBJ2-7; D is possibly TRBD1 or TRBD2 (5 bases each). The V gene lost 1 base and the J gene lost 4 bases, with 14 bases spanning the gap. Germline V gene data show CDR1 as SGHTA and CDR2 as FQGNSA. The CDR3 contains 15 residues. The CDR3 is CASSLGDPTVYEQYF. For the CDR3, the DNA is TGTGCCAGCAGCTTAGGGGACCCAACGGTATACGAGCAGTACTTC.

The chain is built from TRBV6-5 and TRBJ1-1, with D perhaps TRBD1 (6 bases). V was clipped by 6 bases and J by 4 bases, with 18 bases between them. The CDR3 runs to 15 residues. Germline V lookup: CDR1 MNHEY, CDR2 SVGAGI. CDR3 nucleotide sequence: TGTGCCAGCAGCTACGGTACGGGGGCAGGCACTGAAGCTTTCTTT. Its protein product is CASSYGTGAGTEAFF.

J is TRBJ2-1 and V is TRBV7-2; tentatively, D is TRBD2 (5 bases). The V gene's germline CDR1 is SGHTA and CDR2 FQGNSA. V lost 2 bases and J lost 6, with 8 bases in between. This CDR3 is built from 13 residues. Here the CDR3 reads CASSLTSANEQFF. The CDR3, as DNA: TGTGCCAGCAGCTTAACTAGTGCCAATGAGCAGTTCTTC.